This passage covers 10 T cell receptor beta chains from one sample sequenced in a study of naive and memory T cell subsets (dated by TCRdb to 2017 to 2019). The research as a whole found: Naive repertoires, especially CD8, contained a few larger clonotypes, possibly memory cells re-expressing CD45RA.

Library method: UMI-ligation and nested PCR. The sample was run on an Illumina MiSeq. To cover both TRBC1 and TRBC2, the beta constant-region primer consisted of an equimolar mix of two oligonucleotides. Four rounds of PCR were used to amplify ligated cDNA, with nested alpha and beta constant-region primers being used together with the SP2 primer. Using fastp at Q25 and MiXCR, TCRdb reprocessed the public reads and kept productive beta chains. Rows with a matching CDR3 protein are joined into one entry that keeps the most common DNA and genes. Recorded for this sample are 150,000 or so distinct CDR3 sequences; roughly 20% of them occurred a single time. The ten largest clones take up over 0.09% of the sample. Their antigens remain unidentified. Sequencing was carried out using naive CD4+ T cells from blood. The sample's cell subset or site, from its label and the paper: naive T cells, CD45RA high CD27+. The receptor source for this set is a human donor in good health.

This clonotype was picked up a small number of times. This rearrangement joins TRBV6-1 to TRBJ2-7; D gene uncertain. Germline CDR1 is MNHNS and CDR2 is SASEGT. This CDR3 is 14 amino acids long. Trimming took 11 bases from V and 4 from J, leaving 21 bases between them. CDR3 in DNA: TGTGCCGGCGGTATCCGGACCAAAGGGTACGAGCAGTACTTC. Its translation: CAGGIRTKGYEQYF.

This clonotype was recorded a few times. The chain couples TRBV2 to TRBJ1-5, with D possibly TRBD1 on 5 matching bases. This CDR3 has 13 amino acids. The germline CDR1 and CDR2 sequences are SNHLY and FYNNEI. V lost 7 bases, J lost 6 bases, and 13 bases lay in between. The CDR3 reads CASTGDGIQPQHF. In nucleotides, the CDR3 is TGTGCCAGCACTGGGGACGGAATTCAGCCCCAGCATTTT. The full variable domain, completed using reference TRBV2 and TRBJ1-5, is EPEVTQTPSHQVTQMGQEVILRCVPISNHLYFYWYRQILGQKVEFLVSFYNNEISEKSEIFDDQFSVERPDGSNFTLKIRSTKLEDSAMYFCASTGDGIQPQHFGDGTRLSIL.

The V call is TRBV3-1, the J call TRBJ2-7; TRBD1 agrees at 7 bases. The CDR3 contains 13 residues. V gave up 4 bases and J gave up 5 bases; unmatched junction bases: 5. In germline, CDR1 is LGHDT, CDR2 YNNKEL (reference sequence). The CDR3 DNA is TGTGCCAGCAGCCTACAGGGGACCCACGAGCAGTACTTC. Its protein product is CASSLQGTHEQYF.

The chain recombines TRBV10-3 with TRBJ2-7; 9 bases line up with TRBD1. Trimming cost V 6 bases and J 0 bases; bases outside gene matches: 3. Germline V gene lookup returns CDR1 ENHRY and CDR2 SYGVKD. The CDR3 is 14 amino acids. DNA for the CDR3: TGTGCCATCAGAGGGACAGGGAGCTCCTACGAGCAGTACTTC. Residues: CAIRGTGSSYEQYF.

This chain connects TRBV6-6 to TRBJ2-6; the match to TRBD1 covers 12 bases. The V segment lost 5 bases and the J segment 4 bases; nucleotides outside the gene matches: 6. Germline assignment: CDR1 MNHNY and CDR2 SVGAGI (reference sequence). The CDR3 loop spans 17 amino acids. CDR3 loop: CASSPWDRGPGANVLTF. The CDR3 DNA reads TGTGCCAGCAGTCCATGGGACAGGGGGCCCGGGGCCAACGTCCTGACTTTC.

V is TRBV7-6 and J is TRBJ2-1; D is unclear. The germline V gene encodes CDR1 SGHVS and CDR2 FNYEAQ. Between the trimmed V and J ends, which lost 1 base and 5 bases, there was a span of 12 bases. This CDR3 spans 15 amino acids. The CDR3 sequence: CASSLVADLDNEQFF. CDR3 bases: TGTGCCAGCAGCTTAGTAGCAGACTTGGACAATGAGCAGTTCTTC.

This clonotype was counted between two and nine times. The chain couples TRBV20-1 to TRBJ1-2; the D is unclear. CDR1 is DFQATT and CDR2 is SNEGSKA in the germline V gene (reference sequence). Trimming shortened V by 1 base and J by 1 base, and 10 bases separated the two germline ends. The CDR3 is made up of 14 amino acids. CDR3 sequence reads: CSARVGSINYGYTF. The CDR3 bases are TGCAGTGCTAGAGTGGGCAGTATTAACTATGGCTACACCTTC.

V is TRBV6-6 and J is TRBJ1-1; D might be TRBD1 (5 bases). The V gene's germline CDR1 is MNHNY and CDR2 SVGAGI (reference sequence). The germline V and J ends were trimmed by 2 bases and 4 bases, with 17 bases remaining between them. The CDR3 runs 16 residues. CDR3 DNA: TGTGCCAGCAGTTACCGATCCCTAGACAGAAGCACTGAAGCTTTCTTT. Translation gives CASSYRSLDRSTEAFF.

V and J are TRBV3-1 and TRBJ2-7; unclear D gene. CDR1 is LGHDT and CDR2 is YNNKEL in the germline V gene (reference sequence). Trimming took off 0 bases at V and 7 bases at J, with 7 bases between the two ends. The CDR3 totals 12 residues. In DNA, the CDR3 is TGTGCCAGCAGCCAAGAAAATCGGGAGCAGTACTTC. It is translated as CASSQENREQYF.

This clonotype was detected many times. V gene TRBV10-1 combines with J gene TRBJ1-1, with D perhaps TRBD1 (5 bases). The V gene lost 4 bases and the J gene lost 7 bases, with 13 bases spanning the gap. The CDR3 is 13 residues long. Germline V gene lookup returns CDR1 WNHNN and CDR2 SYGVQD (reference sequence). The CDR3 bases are TGCGCCAGCAGTGTAGGGACGGTGGATGAAGCTTTCTTT. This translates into CASSVGTVDEAFF.